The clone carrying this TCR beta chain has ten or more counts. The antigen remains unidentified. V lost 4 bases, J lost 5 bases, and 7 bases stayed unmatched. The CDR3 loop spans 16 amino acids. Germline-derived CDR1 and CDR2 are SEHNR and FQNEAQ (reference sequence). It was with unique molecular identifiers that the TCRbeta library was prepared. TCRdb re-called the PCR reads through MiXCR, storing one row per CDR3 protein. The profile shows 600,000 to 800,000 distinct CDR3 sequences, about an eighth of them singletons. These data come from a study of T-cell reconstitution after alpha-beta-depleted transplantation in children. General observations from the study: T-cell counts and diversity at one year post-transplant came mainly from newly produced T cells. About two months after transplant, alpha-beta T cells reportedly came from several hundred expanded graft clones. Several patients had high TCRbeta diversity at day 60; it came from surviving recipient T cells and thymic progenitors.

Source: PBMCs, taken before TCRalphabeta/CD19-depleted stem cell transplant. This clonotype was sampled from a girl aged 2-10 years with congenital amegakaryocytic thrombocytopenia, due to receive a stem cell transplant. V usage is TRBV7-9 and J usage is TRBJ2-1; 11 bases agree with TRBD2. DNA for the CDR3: TGTGCCAGCAGCTCTATAACTAGCGGGGGAAACAATGAGCAGTTCTTC. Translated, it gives CASSSITSGGNNEQFF.